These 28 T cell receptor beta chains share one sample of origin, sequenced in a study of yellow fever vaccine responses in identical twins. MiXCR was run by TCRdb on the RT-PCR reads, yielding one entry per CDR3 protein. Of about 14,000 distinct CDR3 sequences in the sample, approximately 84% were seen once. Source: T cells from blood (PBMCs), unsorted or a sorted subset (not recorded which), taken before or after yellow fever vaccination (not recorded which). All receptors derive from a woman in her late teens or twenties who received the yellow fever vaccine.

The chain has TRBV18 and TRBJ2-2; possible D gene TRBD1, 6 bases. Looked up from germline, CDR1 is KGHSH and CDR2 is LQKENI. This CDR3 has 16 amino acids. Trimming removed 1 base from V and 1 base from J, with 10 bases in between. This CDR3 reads CASSPRGGKNTGELFF. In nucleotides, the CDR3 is TGTGCCAGCTCACCACGTGGGGGCAAGAACACCGGGGAGCTGTTTTTT.

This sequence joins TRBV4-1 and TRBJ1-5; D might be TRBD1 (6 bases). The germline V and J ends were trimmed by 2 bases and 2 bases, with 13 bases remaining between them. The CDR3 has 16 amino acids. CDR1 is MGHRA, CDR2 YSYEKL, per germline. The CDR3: CASSQPDRKGNQPQHF. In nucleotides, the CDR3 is TGCGCCAGCAGCCAACCGGACAGAAAAGGCAATCAGCCCCAGCATTTT.

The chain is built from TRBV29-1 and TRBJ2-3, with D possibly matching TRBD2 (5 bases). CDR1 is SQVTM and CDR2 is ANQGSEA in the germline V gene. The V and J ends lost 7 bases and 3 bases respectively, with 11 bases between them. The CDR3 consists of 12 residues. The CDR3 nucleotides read TGCAGCGGGGAGAAAGCTACAGATACGCAGTATTTT. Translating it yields CSGEKATDTQYF.

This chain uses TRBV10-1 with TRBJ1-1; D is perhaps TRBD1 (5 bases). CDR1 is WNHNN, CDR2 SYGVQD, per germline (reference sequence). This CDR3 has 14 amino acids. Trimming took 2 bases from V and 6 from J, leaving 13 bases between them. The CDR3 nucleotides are TGCGCCAGCAGTGAGGGGGCGACGTCCTCTGAAGCTTTCTTT. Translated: CASSEGATSSEAFF.

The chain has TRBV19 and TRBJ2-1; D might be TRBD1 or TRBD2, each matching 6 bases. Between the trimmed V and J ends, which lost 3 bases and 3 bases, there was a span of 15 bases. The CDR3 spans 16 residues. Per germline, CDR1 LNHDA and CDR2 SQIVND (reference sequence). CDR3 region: CASSILFGGLYNEQFF. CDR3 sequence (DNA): TGTGCCAGTAGTATCCTGTTCGGGGGCCTCTACAATGAGCAGTTCTTC.

Here the CDR3 reads CASSLDRGVTGELFF. CDR3 DNA: TGCGCCAGCAGCTTGGACAGGGGGGTCACCGGGGAGCTGTTTTTT. The chain couples TRBV5-1 to TRBJ2-2; 8 bases are a match to TRBD1. This CDR3 is built from 15 residues. V was pared by 0 bases and J by 4 bases, with 2 bases of the junction left unmatched. Germline CDR1 and CDR2: SGHRS and YFSETQ. Drawing the rest from reference TRBV5-1 and TRBJ2-2, the complete variable domain is KAGVTQTPRYLIKTRGQQVTLSCSPISGHRSVSWYQQTPGQGLQFLFEYFSETQRNKGNFPGRFSGRQFSNSRSEMNVSTLELGDSALYLCASSLDRGVTGELFFGEGSRLTVL.

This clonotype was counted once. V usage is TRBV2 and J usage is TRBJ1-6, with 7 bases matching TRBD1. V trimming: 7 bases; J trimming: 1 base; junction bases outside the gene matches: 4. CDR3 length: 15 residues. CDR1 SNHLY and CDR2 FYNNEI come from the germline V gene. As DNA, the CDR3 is TGTGCCAGCAACACAGGGGCTTCCTATAATTCACCCCTCCACTTT. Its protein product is CASNTGASYNSPLHF.

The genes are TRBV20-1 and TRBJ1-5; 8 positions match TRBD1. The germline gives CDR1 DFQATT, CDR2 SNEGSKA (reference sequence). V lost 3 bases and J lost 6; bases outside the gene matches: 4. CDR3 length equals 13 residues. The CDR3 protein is CSASGQGGQPQHF. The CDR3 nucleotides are TGCAGTGCTAGCGGACAGGGCGGTCAGCCCCAGCATTTT.

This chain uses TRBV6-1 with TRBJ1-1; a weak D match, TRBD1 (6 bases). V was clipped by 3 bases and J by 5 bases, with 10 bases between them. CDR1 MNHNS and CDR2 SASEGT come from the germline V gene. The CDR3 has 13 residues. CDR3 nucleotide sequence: TGTGCCAGCAGTGAGAGGGGGGAAACTGAAGCTTTCTTT. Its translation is CASSERGETEAFF.

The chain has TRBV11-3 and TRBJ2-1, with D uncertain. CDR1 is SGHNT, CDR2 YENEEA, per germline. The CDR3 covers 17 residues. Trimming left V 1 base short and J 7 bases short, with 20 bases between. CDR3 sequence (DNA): TGTGCCAGCAGCTTAGTCCCTAGGCGAAACCCCATTAATGAGCAGTTCTTC. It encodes CASSLVPRRNPINEQFF.

CDR3 DNA sequence: TGTGCCAGCAGATCATCATGGACAAGGGCCTATGGCTACACCTTC. It specifies CASRSSWTRAYGYTF. The chain joins TRBV12-3 or TRBV12-4 to TRBJ1-2; D is possibly TRBD1 (5 bases). There are 15 residues in the CDR3. The ends were cut back, 6 bases at V and 4 bases at J, with 18 bases in the middle.

The CDR3 sequence: CASSWEGGSSPLHF. The CDR3 bases are TGTGCCAGCAGCTGGGAGGGGGGATCTTCACCCCTCCACTTT. The chain carries TRBV12-3 or TRBV12-4 and TRBJ1-6; D may be TRBD1 (6 bases). CDR3 length: 14 amino acids. The V end was cut by 6 bases, the J end by 9 bases, with 15 bases between.

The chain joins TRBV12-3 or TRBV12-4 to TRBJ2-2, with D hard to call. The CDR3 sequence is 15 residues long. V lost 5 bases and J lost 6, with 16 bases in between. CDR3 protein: CASSPSRPQAGELFF. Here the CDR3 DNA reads TGTGCCAGCAGTCCGTCCCGGCCCCAGGCCGGGGAGCTGTTTTTT.

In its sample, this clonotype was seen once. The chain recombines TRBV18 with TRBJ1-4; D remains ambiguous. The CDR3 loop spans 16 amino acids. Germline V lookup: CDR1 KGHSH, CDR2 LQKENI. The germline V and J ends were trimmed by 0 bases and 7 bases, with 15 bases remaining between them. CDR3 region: CASSPPAGPAIEKLFF. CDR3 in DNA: TGTGCCAGCTCACCACCCGCTGGCCCAGCAATTGAAAAACTGTTTTTT.

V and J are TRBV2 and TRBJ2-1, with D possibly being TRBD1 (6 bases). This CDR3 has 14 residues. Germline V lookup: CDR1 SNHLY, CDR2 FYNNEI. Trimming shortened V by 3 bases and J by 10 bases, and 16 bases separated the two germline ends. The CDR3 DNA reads TGTGCCAGCAGTGATTTGGTTAAAAGGGGGGAGCAGTTCTTC. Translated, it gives CASSDLVKRGEQFF.

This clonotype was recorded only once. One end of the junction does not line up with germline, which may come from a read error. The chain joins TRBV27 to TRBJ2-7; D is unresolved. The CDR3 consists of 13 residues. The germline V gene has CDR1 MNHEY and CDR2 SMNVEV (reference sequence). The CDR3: CARSLKVSYEQYF. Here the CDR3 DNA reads TGTGCCAGAAGTTTAAAGGTCTCCTACGAGCAGTACTTC.

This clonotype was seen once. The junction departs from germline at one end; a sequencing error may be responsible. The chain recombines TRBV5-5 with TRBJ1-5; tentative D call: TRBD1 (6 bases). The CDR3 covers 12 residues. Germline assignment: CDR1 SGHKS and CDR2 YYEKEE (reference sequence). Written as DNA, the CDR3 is TGTGCCAGCAGCTTGAGGGGGGGACGGCATGATTTT. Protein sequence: CASSLRGGRHDF.

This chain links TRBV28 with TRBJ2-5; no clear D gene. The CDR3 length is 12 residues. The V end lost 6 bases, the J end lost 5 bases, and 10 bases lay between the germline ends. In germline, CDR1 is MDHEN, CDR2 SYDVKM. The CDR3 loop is CASSSPWETQYF. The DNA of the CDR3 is TGTGCCAGCAGCTCGCCATGGGAGACCCAGTACTTC.

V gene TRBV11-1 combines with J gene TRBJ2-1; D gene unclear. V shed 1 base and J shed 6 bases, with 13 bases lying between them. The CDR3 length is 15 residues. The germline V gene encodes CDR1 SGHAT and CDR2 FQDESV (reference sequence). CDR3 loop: CASSLDDRMSNEQFF. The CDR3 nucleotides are TGTGCCAGCAGCTTAGACGATAGAATGAGCAATGAGCAGTTCTTC. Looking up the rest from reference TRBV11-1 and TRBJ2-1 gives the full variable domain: EAEVAQSPRYKITEKSQAVAFWCDPISGHATLYWYRQILGQGPELLVQFQDESVVDDSQLPKDRFSAERLKGVDSTLKIQPAELGDSAMYLCASSLDDRMSNEQFFGPGTRLTVL.

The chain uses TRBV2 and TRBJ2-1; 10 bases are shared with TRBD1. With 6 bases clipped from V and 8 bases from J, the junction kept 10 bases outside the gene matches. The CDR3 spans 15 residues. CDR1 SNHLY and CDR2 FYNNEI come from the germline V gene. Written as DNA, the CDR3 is TGTGCCAGCAGGGGGACAGGGGTTATTGTCGATGAGCAGTTCTTC. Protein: CASRGTGVIVDEQFF.

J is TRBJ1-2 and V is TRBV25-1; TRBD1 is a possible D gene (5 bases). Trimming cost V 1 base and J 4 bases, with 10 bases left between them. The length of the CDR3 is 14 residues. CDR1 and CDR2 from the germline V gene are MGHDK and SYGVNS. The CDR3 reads CASSEWGDSYGYTF. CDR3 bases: TGTGCCAGCAGTGAATGGGGGGATAGCTATGGCTACACCTTC.

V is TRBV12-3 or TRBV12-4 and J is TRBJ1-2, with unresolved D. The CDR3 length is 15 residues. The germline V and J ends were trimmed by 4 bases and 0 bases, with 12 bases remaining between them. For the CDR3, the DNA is TGTGCCAGCAGTTCAGGAGGCGGGGCTAACTATGGCTACACCTTC. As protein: CASSSGGGANYGYTF.

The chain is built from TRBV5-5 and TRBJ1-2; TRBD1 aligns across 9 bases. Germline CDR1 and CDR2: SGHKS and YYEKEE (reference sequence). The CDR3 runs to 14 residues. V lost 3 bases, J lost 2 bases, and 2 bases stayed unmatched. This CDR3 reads CASSWDRANYGYTF. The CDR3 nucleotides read TGTGCCAGCAGCTGGGACAGGGCCAACTATGGCTACACCTTC. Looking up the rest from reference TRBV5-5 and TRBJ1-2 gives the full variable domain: DAGVTQSPTHLIKTRGQQVTLRCSPISGHKSVSWYQQVLGQGPQFIFQYYEKEERGRGNFPDRFSARQFPNYSSELNVNALLLGDSALYLCASSWDRANYGYTFGSGTRLTVV.

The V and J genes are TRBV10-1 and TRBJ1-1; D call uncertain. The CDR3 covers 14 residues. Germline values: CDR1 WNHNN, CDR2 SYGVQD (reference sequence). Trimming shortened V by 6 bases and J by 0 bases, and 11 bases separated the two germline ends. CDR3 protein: CASRVGGMNTEAFF. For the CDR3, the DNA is TGCGCCAGCAGGGTAGGCGGAATGAACACTGAAGCTTTCTTT.

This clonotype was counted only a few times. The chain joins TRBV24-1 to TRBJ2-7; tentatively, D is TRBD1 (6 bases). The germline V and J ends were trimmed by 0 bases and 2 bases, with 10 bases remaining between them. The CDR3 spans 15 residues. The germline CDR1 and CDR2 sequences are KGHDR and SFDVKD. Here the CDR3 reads CATSDLVRGTYEQYF. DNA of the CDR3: TGTGCCACCAGTGATTTGGTAAGGGGGACCTACGAGCAGTACTTC.

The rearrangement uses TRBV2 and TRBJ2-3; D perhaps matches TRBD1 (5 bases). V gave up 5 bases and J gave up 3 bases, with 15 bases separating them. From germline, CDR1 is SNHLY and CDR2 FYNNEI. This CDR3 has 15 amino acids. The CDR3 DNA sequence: TGTGCCAGCAGTACAGGACAACCTGGTACAGATACGCAGTATTTT. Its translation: CASSTGQPGTDTQYF.

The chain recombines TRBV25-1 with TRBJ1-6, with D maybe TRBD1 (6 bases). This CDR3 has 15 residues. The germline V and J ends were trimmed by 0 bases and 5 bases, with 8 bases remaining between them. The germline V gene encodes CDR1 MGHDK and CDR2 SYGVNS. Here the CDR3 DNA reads TGTGCCAGCAGTGAATACGACAGGAATAATTCACCCCTCCACTTT. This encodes CASSEYDRNNSPLHF.

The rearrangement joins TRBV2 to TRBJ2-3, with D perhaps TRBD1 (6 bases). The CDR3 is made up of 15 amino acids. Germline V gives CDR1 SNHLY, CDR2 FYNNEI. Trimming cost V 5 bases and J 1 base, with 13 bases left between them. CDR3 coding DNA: TGTGCCAGCAGTTTATCGGACAGCCGCACAGATACGCAGTATTTT. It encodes CASSLSDSRTDTQYF.